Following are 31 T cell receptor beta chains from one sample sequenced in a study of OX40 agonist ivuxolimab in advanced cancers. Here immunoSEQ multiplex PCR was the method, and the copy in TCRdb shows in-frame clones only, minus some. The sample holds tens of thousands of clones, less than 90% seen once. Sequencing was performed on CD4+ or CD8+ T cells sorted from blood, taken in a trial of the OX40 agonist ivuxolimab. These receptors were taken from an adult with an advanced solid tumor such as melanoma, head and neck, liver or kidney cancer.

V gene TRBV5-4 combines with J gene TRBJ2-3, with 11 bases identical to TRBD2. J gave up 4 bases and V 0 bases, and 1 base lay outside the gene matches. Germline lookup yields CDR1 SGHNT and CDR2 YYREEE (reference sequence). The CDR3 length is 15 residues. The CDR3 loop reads CASSLGSGGADTQYF. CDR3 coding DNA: TGTGCCAGCAGCTTGGGTAGCGGGGGGGCAGATACGCAGTATTTT.

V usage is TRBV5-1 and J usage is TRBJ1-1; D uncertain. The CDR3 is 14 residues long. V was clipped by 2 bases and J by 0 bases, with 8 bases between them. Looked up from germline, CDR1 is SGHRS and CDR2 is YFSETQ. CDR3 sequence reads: CASSFEGVNTEAFF. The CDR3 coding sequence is TGCGCCAGCAGCTTCGAGGGAGTGAACACTGAAGCTTTCTTT.

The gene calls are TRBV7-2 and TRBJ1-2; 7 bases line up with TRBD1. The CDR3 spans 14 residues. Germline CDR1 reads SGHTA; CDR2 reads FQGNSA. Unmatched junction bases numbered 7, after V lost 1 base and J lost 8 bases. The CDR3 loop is CASSLGGGAGGYTF. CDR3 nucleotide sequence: TGTGCCAGCAGCTTAGGAGGGGGCGCGGGCGGCTACACCTTC.

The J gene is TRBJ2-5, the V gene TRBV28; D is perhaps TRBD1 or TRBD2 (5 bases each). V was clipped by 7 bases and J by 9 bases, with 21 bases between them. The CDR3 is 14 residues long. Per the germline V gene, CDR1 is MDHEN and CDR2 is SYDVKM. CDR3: CASNVVEETGPQYF. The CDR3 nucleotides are TGTGCCAGCAATGTAGTTGAAGAGACGGGGCCCCAGTACTTC.

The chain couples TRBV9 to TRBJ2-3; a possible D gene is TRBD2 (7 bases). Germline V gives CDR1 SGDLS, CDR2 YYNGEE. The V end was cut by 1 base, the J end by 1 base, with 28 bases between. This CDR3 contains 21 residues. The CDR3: CASSVTPLYRGGTRRTDTQYF. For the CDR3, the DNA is TGTGCCAGCAGCGTAACCCCCCTTTATCGCGGGGGCACCCGCCGCACAGATACGCAGTATTTT.

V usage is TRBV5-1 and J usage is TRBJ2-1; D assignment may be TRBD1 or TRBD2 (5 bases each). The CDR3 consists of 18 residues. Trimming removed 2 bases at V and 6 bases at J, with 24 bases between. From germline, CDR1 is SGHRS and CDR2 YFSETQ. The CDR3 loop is CASSFSSQTGTLINEQFF. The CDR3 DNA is TGCGCCAGCAGCTTCAGCTCACAAACCGGGACCCTAATCAATGAGCAGTTCTTC.

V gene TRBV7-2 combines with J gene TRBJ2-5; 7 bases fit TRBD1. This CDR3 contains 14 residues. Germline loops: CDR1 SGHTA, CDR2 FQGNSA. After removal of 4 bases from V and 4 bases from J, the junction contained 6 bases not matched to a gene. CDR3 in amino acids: CASSSQGVTETQYF. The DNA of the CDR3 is TGTGCCAGCAGCTCGCAGGGGGTTACAGAGACCCAGTACTTC. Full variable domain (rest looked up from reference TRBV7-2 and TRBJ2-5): GAGVSQSPSNKVTEKGKDVELRCDPISGHTALYWYRQSLGQGLEFLIYFQGNSAPDKSGLPSDRFSAERTGGSVSTLTIQRTQQEDSAVYLCASSSQGVTETQYFGPGTRLLVL.

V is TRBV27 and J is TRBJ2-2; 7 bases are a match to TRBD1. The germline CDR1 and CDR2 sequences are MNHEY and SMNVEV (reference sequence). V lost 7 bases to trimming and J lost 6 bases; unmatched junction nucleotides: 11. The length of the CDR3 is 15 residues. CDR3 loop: CASNYRGGNSGELFF. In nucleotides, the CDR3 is TGTGCCAGCAACTACAGGGGTGGGAATTCCGGGGAGCTGTTTTTT.

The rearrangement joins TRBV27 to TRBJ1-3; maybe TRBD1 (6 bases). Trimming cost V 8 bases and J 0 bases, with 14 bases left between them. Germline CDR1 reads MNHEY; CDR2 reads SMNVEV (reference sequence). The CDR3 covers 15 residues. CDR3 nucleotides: TGTGCCAGCTCTTTGAGGGGGGCCTCTGGAAACACCATATATTTT. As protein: CASSLRGASGNTIYF.

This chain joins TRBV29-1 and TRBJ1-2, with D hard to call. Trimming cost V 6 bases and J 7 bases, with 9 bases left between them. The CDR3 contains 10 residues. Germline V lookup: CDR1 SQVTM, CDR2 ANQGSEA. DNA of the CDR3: TGCAGCGTAGAGAGGAGTGGCTACACCTTC. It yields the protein CSVERSGYTF.

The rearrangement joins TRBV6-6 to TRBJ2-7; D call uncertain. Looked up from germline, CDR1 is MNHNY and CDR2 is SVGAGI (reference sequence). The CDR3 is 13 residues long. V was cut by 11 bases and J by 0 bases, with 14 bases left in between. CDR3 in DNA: TGTGCCTCCGCGGAGCCTAACTCCTACGAGCAGTACTTC. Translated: CASAEPNSYEQYF.

CDR3 residues: CASSRPPSTSGGTGANVLTF. DNA for the CDR3: TGTGCCAGCAGTCGCCCTCCCTCGACTAGCGGGGGGACTGGGGCCAACGTCCTGACTTTC. This sequence joins TRBV28 and TRBJ2-6; 13 bases agree with TRBD2. The CDR3 is 20 residues long. Germline CDR1 and CDR2: MDHEN and SYDVKM. V trimming: 5 bases; J trimming: 2 bases; junction bases outside the gene matches: 12.

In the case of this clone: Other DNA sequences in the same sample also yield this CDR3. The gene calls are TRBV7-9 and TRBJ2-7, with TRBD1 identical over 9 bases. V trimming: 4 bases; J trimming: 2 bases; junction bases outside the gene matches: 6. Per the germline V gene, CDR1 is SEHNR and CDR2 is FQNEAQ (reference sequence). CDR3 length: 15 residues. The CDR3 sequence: CASSSQGAPPYEQYF. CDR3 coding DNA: TGTGCCAGCAGCTCACAGGGGGCTCCCCCCTACGAGCAGTACTTC.

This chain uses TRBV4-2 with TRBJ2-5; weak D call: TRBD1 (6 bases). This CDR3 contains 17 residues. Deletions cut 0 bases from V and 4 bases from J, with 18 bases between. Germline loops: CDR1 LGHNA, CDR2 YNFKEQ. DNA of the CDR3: TGTGCCAGCAGCCAAGAGGTCAGGGGTAAAAGGGGAGAGACCCAGTACTTC. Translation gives CASSQEVRGKRGETQYF.

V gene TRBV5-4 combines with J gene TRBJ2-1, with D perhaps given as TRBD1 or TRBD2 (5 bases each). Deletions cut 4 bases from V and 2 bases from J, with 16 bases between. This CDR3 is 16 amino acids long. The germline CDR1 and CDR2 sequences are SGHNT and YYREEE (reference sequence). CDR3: CASSPARDAAYNEQFF. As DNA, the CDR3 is TGTGCCAGCAGCCCGGCCAGGGACGCAGCCTACAATGAGCAGTTCTTC.

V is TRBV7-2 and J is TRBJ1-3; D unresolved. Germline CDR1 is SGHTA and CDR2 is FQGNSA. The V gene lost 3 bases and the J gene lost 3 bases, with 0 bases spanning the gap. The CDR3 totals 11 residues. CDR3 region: CASSFGNTIYF. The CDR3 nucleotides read TGTGCCAGCAGCTTTGGAAACACCATATATTTT.

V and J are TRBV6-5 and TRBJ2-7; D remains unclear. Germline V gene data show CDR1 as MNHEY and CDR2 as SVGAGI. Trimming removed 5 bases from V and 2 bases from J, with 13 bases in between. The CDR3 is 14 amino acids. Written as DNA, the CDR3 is TGTGCCAGCAGTCTCTATGACACGACCTACGAGCAGTACTTC. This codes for CASSLYDTTYEQYF.

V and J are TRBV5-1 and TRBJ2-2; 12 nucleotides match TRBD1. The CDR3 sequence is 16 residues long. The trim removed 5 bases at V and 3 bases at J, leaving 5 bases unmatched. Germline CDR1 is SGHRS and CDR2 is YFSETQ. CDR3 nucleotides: TGCGCCAGCAGTTGGGACAGGGGGCTGCACACCGGGGAGCTGTTTTTT. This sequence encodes CASSWDRGLHTGELFF. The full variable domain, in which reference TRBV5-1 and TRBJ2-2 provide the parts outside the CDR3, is KAGVTQTPRYLIKTRGQQVTLSCSPISGHRSVSWYQQTPGQGLQFLFEYFSETQRNKGNFPGRFSGRQFSNSRSEMNVSTLELGDSALYLCASSWDRGLHTGELFFGEGSRLTVL.

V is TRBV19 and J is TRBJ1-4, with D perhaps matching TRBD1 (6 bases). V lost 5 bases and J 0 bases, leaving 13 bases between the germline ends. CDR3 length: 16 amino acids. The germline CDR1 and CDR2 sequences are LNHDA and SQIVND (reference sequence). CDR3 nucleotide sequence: TGTGCCAGTAGTTCCCAACAGGGCACAACTAATGAAAAACTGTTTTTT. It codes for CASSSQQGTTNEKLFF.

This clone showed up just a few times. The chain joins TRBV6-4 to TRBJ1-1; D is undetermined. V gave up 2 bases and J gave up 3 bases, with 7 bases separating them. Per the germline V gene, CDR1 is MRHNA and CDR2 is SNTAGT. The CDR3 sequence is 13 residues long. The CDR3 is CASSDELDTEAFF. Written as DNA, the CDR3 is TGTGCCAGCAGTGACGAGCTAGACACTGAAGCTTTCTTT.

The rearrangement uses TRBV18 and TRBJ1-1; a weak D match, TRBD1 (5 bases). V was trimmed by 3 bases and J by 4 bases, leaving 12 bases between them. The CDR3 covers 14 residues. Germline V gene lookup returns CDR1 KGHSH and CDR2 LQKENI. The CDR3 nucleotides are TGTGCCAGCTCACCGAGTTACGGGGGCACTGAAGCTTTCTTT. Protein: CASSPSYGGTEAFF. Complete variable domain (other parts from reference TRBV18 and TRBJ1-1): NAGVMQNPRHLVRRRGQEARLRCSPMKGHSHVYWYRQLPEEGLKFMVYLQKENIIDESGMPKERFSAEFPKEGPSILRIQQVVRGDSAAYFCASSPSYGGTEAFFGQGTRLTVV.

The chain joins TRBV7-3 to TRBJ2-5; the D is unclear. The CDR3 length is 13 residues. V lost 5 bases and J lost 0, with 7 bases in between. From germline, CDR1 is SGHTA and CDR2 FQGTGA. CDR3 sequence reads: CASSLRDQETQYF. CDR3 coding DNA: TGTGCCAGCAGCCTCCGGGACCAAGAGACCCAGTACTTC.

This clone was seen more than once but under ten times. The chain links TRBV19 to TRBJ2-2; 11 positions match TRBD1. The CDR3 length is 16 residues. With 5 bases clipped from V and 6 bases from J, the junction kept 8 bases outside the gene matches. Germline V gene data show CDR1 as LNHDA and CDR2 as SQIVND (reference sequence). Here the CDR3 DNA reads TGTGCCAGTAGTTCCCGGGACAGGGGGTTTTCCGGGGAGCTGTTTTTT. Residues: CASSSRDRGFSGELFF.

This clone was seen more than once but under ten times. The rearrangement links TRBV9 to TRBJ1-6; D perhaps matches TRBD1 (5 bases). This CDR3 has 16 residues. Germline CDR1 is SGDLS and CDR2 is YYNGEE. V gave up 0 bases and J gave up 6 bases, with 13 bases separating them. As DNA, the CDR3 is TGTGCCAGCAGCGTAGGAGGGGACGCGACTAATTCACCCCTCCACTTT. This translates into CASSVGGDATNSPLHF.

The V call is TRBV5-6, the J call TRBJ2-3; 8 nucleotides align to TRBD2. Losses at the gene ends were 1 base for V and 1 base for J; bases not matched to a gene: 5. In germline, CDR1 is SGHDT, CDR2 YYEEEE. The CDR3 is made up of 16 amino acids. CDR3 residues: CASSLYGGVGTDTQYF. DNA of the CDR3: TGTGCCAGCAGCTTGTACGGGGGGGTTGGCACAGATACGCAGTATTTT.

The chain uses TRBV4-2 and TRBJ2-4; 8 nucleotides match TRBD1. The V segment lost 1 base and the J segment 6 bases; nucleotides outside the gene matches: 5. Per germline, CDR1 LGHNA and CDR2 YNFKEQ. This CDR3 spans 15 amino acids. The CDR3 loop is CASSQGIQGGNIQYF. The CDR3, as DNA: TGTGCCAGCAGCCAAGGGATACAGGGGGGAAACATTCAGTACTTC.

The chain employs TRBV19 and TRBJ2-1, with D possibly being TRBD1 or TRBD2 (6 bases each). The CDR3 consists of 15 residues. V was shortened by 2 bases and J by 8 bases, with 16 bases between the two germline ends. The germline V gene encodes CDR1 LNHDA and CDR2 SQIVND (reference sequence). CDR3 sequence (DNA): TGTGCCAGTAGTATATGGGGGCCGGGGGACTATGAGCAGTTCTTC. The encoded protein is CASSIWGPGDYEQFF. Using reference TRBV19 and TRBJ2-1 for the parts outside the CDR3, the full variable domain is DGGITQSPKYLFRKEGQNVTLSCEQNLNHDAMYWYRQDPGQGLRLIYYSQIVNDFQKGDIAEGYSVSREKKESFPLTVTSAQKNPTAFYLCASSIWGPGDYEQFFGPGTRLTVL.

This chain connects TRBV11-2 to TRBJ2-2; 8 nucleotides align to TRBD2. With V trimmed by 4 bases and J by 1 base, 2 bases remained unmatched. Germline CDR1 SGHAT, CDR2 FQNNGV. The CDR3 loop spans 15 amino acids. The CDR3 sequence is CASSSGLENTGELFF. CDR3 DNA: TGTGCCAGCAGCTCGGGACTAGAGAACACCGGGGAGCTGTTTTTT.

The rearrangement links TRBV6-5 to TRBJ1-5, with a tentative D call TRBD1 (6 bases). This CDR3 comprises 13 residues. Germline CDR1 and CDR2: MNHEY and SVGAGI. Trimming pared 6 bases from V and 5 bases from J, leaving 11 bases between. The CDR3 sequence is CASRRGGDQPQHF. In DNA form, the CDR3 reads TGTGCCAGCAGGAGGGGGGGTGATCAGCCCCAGCATTTT.

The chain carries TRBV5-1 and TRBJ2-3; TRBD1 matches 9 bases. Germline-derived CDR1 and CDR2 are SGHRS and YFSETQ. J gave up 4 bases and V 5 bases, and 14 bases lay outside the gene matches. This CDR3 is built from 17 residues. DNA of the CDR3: TGCGCCAGCAGAATCAATACCGGGACAGGGTGGGCAGATACGCAGTATTTT. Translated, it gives CASRINTGTGWADTQYF.

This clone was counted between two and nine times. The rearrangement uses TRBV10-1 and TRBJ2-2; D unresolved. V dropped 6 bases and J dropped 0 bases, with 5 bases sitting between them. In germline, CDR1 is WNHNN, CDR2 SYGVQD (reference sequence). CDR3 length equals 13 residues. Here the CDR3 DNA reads TGCGCCAGCAGGGACGCGAACACCGGGGAGCTGTTTTTT. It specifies CASRDANTGELFF.